This T cell receptor beta chain was observed in a study of metastatic and nonmetastatic thyroid tumors. Study overall: Patients with malignant and benign thyroid disease provided blood and tumor or nodule tissue, whose repertoires were compared. The study's findings and limits: The study reportedly found significantly higher TCR beta diversity in malignant thyroid tumors than benign nodules, in blood and tumor.

The V gene end was trimmed by 8 bases and the J gene end by 0 bases; junction bases not matched to a gene: 9. The CDR3 loop spans 16 amino acids. Germline CDR1 reads MNHNS; CDR2 reads SASEGT. The sample holds a few counts of this clone. Its specificity is not known. MiXCR was used by TCRdb to re-call the PCR reads. The table shows about 59,000 clones, with about a sixth occurring only once. Before thyroid surgery, none of the patients had received any treatment. The receptor was derived from a male donor with papillary thyroid cancer or a benign thyroid nodule (not recorded which). Some clones in this sample may be carry-over from other donors' samples. This chain links TRBV6-1 with TRBJ2-2, with 7 positions matching TRBD2. Material: blood. The CDR3 loop is CASGKRDHANTGELFF. CDR3 DNA: TGTGCCAGCGGTAAGCGGGACCACGCGAACACCGGGGAGCTGTTTTTT.